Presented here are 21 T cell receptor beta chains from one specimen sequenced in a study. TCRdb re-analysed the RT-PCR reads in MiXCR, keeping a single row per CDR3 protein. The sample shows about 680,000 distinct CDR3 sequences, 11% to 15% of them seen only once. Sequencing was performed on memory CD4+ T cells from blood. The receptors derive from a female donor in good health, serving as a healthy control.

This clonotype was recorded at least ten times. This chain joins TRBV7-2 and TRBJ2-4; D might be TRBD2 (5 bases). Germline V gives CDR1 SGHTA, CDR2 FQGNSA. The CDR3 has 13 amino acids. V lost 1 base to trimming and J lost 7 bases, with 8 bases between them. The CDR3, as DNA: TGTGCCAGCAGCTTAGGGAGGAGTAACATTCAGTACTTC. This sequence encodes CASSLGRSNIQYF.

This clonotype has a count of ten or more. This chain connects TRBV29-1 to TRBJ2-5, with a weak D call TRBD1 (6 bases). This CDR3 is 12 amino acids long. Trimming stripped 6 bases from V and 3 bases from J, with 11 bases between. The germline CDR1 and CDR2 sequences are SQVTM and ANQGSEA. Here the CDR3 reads CSVVGAEETQYF. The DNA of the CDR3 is TGCAGCGTGGTGGGGGCTGAAGAGACCCAGTACTTC.

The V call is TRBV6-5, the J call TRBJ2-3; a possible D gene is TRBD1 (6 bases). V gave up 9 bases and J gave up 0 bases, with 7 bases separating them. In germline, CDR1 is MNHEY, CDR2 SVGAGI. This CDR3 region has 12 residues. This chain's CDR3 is CASTGSTDTQYF. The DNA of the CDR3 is TGTGCCAGTACAGGGAGCACAGATACGCAGTATTTT.

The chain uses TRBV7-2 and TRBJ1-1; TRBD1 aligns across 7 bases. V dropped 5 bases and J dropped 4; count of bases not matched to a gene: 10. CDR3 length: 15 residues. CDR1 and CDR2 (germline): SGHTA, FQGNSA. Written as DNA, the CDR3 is TGTGCCAGCAGCCCAAGCAGGGGGGTTGGCACTGAAGCTTTCTTT. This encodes CASSPSRGVGTEAFF.

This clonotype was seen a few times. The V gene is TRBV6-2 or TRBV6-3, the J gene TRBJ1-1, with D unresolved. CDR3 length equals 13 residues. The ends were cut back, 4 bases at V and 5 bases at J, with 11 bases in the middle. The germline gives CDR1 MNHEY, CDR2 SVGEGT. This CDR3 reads CASSSIGKTEAFF. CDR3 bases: TGTGCCAGCAGTTCAATAGGGAAGACTGAAGCTTTCTTT.

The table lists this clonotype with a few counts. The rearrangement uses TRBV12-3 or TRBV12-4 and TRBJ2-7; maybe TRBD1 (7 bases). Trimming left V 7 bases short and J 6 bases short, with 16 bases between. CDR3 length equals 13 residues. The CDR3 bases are TGTGCCAGCACCCTCTCCCAGGGGGGCGAGCAGTACTTC. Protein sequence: CASTLSQGGEQYF.

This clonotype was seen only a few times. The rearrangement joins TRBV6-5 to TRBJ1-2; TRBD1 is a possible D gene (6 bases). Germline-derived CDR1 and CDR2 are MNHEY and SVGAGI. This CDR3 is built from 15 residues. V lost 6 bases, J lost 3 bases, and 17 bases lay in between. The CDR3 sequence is CASSPLTRGDYGYTF. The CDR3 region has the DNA TGTGCCAGCAGCCCCCTCACCAGGGGTGACTATGGCTACACCTTC.

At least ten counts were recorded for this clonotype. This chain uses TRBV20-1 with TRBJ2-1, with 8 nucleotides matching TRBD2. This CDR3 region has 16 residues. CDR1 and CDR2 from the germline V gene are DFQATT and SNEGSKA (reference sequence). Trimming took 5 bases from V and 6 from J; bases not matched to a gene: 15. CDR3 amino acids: CSAPGIGTRQTNEQFF. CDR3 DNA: TGCAGTGCTCCCGGAATTGGGACTAGGCAAACCAATGAGCAGTTCTTC.

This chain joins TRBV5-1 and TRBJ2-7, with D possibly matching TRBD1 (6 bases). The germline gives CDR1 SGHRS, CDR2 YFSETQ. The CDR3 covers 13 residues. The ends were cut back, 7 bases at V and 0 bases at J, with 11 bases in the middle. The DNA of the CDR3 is TGCGCCAGCGGCACAGGGAGCTCCTACGAGCAGTACTTC. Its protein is CASGTGSSYEQYF.

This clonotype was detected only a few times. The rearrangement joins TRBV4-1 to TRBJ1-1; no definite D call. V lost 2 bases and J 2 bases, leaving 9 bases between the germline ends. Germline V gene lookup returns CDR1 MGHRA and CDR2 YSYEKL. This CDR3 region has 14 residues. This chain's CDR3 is CASSQPPLNTEAFF. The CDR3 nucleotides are TGCGCCAGCAGCCAACCCCCCCTTAACACTGAAGCTTTCTTT.

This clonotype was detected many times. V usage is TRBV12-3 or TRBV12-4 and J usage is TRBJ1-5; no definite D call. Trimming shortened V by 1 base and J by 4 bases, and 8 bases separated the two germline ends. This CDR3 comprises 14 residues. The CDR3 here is CASSLGSRNQPQHF. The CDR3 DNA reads TGTGCCAGCAGTTTAGGATCCCGGAATCAGCCCCAGCATTTT.

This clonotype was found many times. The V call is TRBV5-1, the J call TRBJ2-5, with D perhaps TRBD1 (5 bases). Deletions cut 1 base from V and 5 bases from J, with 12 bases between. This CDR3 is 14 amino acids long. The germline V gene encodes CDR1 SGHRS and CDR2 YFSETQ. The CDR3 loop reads CASSLQTVGETQYF. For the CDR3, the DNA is TGCGCCAGCAGCTTGCAGACAGTTGGTGAGACCCAGTACTTC. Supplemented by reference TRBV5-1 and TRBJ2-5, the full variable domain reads KAGVTQTPRYLIKTRGQQVTLSCSPISGHRSVSWYQQTPGQGLQFLFEYFSETQRNKGNFPGRFSGRQFSNSRSEMNVSTLELGDSALYLCASSLQTVGETQYFGPGTRLLVL.

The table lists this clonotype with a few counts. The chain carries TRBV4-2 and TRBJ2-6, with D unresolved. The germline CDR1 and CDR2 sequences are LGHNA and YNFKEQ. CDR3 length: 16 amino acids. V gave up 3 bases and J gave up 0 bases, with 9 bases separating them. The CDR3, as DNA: TGTGCCAGCAGCCAGACTCCGAGCTCTGGGGCCAACGTCCTGACTTTC. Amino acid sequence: CASSQTPSSGANVLTF.

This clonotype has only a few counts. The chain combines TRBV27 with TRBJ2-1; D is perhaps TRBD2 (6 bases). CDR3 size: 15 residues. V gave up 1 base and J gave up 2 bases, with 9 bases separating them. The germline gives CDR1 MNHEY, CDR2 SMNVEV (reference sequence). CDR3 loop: CASSLWGETYNEQFF. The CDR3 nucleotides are TGTGCCAGCAGTTTATGGGGGGAGACCTACAATGAGCAGTTCTTC.

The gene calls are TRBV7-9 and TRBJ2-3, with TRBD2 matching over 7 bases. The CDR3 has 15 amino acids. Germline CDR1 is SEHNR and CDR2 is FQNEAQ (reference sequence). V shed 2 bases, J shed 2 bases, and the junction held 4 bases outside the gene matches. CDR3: CASSLMGGDTDTQYF. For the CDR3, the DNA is TGTGCCAGCAGCTTAATGGGGGGGGACACAGATACGCAGTATTTT.

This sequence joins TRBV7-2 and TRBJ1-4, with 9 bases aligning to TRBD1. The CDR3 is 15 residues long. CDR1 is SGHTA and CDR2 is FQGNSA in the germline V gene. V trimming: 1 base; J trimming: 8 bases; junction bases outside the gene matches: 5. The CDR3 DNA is TGTGCCAGCAGCTTAGGGGACAGGGTGTGGGAAAAACTGTTTTTT. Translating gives CASSLGDRVWEKLFF.

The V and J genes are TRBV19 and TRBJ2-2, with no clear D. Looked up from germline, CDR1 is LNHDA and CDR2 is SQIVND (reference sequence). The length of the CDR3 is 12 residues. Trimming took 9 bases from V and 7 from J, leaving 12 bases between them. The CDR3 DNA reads TGTGCCAGCGATAATCGTGGCGGGGAGCTGTTTTTT. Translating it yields CASDNRGGELFF.

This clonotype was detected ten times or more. The CDR3 is CASSPVGGQEKLFF. The CDR3, as DNA: TGTGCCAGCAGCCCCGTCGGGGGGCAGGAAAAACTGTTTTTT. The V gene is TRBV5-5, the J gene TRBJ1-4; possibly TRBD1 for D (6 bases). The CDR3 runs 14 residues. Germline V CDR1 and CDR2: SGHKS, YYEKEE (reference sequence). V lost 4 bases and J 8 bases, leaving 15 bases between the germline ends.

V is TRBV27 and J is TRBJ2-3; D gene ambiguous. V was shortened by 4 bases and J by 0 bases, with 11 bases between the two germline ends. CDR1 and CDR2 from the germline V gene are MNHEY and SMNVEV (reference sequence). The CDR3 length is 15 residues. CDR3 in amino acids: CASSWSTVSTDTQYF. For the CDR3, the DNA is TGTGCCAGCAGTTGGAGCACCGTTAGCACAGATACGCAGTATTTT.

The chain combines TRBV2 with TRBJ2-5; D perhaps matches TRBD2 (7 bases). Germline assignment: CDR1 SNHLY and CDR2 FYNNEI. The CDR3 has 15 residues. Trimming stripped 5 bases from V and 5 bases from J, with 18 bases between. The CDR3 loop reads CASSLRGGSGETQYF. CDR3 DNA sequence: TGTGCCAGCAGTCTCAGGGGAGGGAGCGGCGAGACCCAGTACTTC.

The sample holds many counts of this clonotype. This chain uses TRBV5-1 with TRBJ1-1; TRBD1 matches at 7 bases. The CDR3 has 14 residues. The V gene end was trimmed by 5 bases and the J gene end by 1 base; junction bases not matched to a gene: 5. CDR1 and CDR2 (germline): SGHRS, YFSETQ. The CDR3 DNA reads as TGCGCCAGCAGACATGGACAGGAGAACACTGAAGCTTTCTTT. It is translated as CASRHGQENTEAFF.